This T cell receptor beta chain was captured by sequencing in a study of blood T cell repertoires in COVID-19 (dated by TCRdb to 2020 to 2021). Regarding the study in general: Samples from collaborators originated in the United States, Italy and Spain and spanned both the acute and convalescent phases of COVID-19. The material from the prospective study consisted of cDNA or gDNA derived from T cells, B-cell-depleted T cells, or PBMCs. Deeply sampled blood TCRbeta repertoires from subjects exposed to, actively infected with, or recovered from COVID-19 were included in the dataset. The repertoires were released in a freely available public database meant as a resource for research on the immune response to SARS-CoV-2. Samples came from the ongoing ImmuneRACE study (first 160 participants) plus 1,254 subjects from 6 global collaborators. Sample metadata almost always included a de-identified subject ID, COVID-19 status, age in years and sex. HLA class I and class II types, where available, came from metadata supplied by the sample provider rather than from assay-based typing.

TCRbeta CDR3 regions were amplified from genomic DNA using the immunoSEQ Assay, a bias-controlled multiplex PCR. The authors processed their data as follows. Within the assay, amplification of reference gene primers was used to estimate how many nucleated cells each sample contained. To quantify the absolute abundance of each unique TCRbeta CDR3 rearrangement, sequence reads were collapsed and filtered. For each sample, productive Simpson clonality was calculated by taking the square root of Simpson's diversity index across productive rearrangements. The immuneACCESS repertoire file appears here via TCRdb, limited to in-frame rearrangements. These files lack a portion of the clones; in checked studies, under half of the deficit traces to unresolved V genes, and the cause of the others is not known. That table gives V, J and clone size, and the DNA gave D and trimming. This sample holds about 260,000 clones; more than 75% were observed only once. The biggest ten clones account for roughly 1.6% of the sample.

Another Seattle source contributed samples from volunteer blood donors who had recovered from COVID-19. The collaborating institutions used their own protocols to collect whole blood in K2EDTA tubes. For TCRbeta analysis, collaborator samples were shipped as frozen whole blood, as isolated PBMCs, or as DNA extracted from either sample type. The investigation overall reported the following: The amount of clinical and demographic metadata varied by source and participant and was provided uncurated.

About this clone: This receptor's antigen is unknown. There are no base qualities to consult, and no much larger clone falls within one base.

V is reduced by 2 bases and J by 4 bases, leaving a spacing of 9 bases between them. The CDR3 runs 14 residues from the cysteine to the phenylalanine. Only CDR3 DNA is held: 42 bases, read in frame from base 1. CDR1 and CDR2 are drawn from the germline V gene: SGHRS, YFSETQ. The chain is assembled from TRBV5-1 and TRBJ1-4; a weak D assignment points to TRBD1 (6 bases agree). The clonotype was recovered from a woman in her forties who had recovered from COVID-19. Sequencing was performed on peripheral blood. The CDR3 region: CASSLQGYNEKLFF. The sequence in DNA is TGCGCCAGCAGCTTACAGGGTTATAATGAAAAACTGTTTTTT.